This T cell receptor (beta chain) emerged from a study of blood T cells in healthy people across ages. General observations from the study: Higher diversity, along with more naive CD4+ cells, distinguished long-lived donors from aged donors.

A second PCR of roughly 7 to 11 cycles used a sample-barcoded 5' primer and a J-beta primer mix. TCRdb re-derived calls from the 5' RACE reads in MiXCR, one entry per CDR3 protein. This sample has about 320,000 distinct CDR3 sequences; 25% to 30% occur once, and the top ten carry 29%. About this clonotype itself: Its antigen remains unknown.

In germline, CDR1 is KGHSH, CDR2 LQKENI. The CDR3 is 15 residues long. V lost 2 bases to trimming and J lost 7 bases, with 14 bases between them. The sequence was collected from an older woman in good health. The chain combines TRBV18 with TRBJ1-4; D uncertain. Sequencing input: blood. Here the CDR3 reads CASSPYRTEGEKLFF. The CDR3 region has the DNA TGTGCCAGCTCACCATATAGGACTGAGGGTGAAAAACTGTTTTTT.